Given below is one TCR beta chain in context. Antigen unknown. Germline CDR1 is SNHLY and CDR2 is FYNNEI. Trimming shortened V by 2 bases and J by 0 bases, and 7 bases separated the two germline ends. The CDR3 sequence is 14 residues long. TCRdb's table, derived via immunoSEQ multiplex PCR, lists solely in-frame clones and lacks some. The sample gives millions of clones, about 95% of which show up once; 0.9% to 1.3% is in the top ten. The data derive from a study of shared clonotypes between healthy human individuals. Turning to the study itself: A couple of women and three men aged 18 to 49 made up the donors. Findings of the study overall: Blood was the sole source, and tissue repertoires probably differ. Lower generation probabilities were found for non-shared clonotypes than for those shared by all four donors.

The naive CD8 subset, CD45RO-negative cells positively selected for CCR7, excluded terminally differentiated effector memory CD45RA+ cells. The sample taken for sequencing was naive CD8+ T cells sorted from blood. This sequence joins TRBV2 and TRBJ1-1; D is unclear. This clonotype originated in a young man in good health. CDR3 loop: CASSERWVNTEAFF. CDR3 bases: TGTGCCAGCAGTGAAAGATGGGTGAACACTGAAGCTTTCTTT. The full variable domain, rest sourced from reference TRBV2 and TRBJ1-1, is EPEVTQTPSHQVTQMGQEVILRCVPISNHLYFYWYRQILGQKVEFLVSFYNNEISEKSEIFDDQFSVERPDGSNFTLKIRSTKLEDSAMYFCASSERWVNTEAFFGQGTRLTVV.